A single sample gave rise to the 24 T cell receptor beta chains below, sequenced in a study of T cells in Graves' hyperthyroidism and ophthalmopathy. Amplification yielded TCR beta CDR3 regions, with RNA transcripts as the source. RT-PCR in the first round (using the HTBI primer set) targeted the TCR CDR3. MiXCR was run by TCRdb on the multiplex PCR reads, yielding one entry per CDR3 protein. There are hundreds of thousands of distinct CDR3 sequences in the sample; approximately 40% occur only once, and approximately 10% lies in the top ten. The sample was blood. These receptors came from a man younger than 30 with Graves' hyperthyroidism.

The chain is built from TRBV7-2 and TRBJ2-5; D perhaps matches TRBD1 (5 bases). This CDR3 spans 14 amino acids. V gave up 4 bases and J gave up 5 bases, with 14 bases separating them. Germline V gene sequence: CDR1 SGHTA, CDR2 FQGNSA. In nucleotides, the CDR3 is TGTGCCAGCAGCTCCAGGGTAGGGCGGGAGACCCAGTACTTC. The encoded protein is CASSSRVGRETQYF.

The chain carries TRBV25-1 and TRBJ1-1; 10 nucleotides match TRBD1. Trimming removed 7 bases from V and 4 bases from J; junction bases left unmatched: 3. Per germline, CDR1 MGHDK and CDR2 SYGVNS. This CDR3 has 13 residues. The CDR3 sequence: CASKRTGGTEAFF. CDR3 nucleotide sequence: TGTGCCAGCAAGCGGACAGGGGGCACTGAAGCTTTCTTT.

A few counts support this clonotype. The CDR3 nucleotides are TGTGCCAGCAGCTTATCTTACGGGACAGGGGCCATCTACGAGCAGTACTTC. Protein product: CASSLSYGTGAIYEQYF. The chain couples TRBV7-9 to TRBJ2-7, with 10 nucleotides matching TRBD1. The germline gives CDR1 SEHNR, CDR2 FQNEAQ (reference sequence). Trimming took 2 bases from V and 3 from J; bases not matched to a gene: 10. The CDR3 consists of 17 residues.

This clonotype was picked up a small number of times. The CDR3 sequence: CASSQDGQTGRNTIYF. DNA of the CDR3: TGCGCCAGCAGCCAAGATGGACAAACTGGGAGAAACACCATATATTTT. The V gene is TRBV4-1, the J gene TRBJ1-3; tentatively, D is TRBD1 (5 bases). This CDR3 spans 16 amino acids. CDR1 MGHRA and CDR2 YSYEKL come from the germline V gene. Trimming removed 0 bases from V and 5 bases from J, with 14 bases in between.

The CDR3 sequence is CASSPGRTELFF. In DNA form, the CDR3 reads TGTGCCAGCAGCCCCGGAAGAACAGAGCTGTTTTTT. This chain connects TRBV11-1 to TRBJ2-2, with D unresolved. Trimming removed 5 bases from V and 11 bases from J, with 12 bases in between. Germline V gene data show CDR1 as SGHAT and CDR2 as FQDESV (reference sequence). CDR3 length: 12 residues.

This clonotype was seen at least ten times. V and J are TRBV29-1 and TRBJ2-5; 9 bases fit TRBD2. There are 12 residues in the CDR3. In germline, CDR1 is SQVTM, CDR2 ANQGSEA. J was trimmed by 6 bases and V by 7 bases; bases with no gene match: 6. The CDR3 region has the DNA TGCAGCGCCGGGACTAGCATAAAGACCCAGTACTTC. Translating gives CSAGTSIKTQYF. Filled out from reference TRBV29-1 and TRBJ2-5, the complete variable domain reads SAVISQKPSRDICQRGTSLTIQCQVDSQVTMMFWYRQQPGQSLTLIATANQGSEATYESGFVIDKFPISRPNLTFSTLTVSNMSPEDSSIYLCSAGTSIKTQYFGPGTRLLVL.

This clonotype was recorded a few times. This sequence joins TRBV6-5 and TRBJ1-1; the D is unclear. The CDR3 length is 15 residues. Germline V CDR1 and CDR2: MNHEY, SVGAGI. V was pared by 0 bases and J by 5 bases, with 13 bases between. This chain's CDR3 is CASSYSNTGSTEAFF. Here the CDR3 DNA reads TGTGCCAGCAGTTACTCGAATACCGGGAGTACTGAAGCTTTCTTT.

This clonotype appeared a few times. This sequence joins TRBV6-5 and TRBJ2-5; TRBD2 might be the D (6 bases). With the DNA end fitting TRBJ2-7 better, the J assignment may be wrong. Germline CDR1 is MNHEY and CDR2 is SVGAGI. This CDR3 contains 13 residues. CDR3 in amino acids: CASSHTGGYEQYF. DNA of the CDR3: TGTGCCAGCAGTCATACCGGGGGTTACGAGCAGTACTTC.

This clonotype has a handful of counts. The junction and the germline gene differ at one end; a read error may be behind it. The V and J genes are TRBV10-3 and TRBJ2-6; 8 bases match TRBD1. Germline V CDR1 and CDR2: ENHRY, SYGVKD. The CDR3 contains 19 residues. The CDR3 nucleotides read TGTGCCAGCAGTTACGGGAGCAGGGGGCTACTCGCTGGGGCCAACGTCCTGACTTTC. Amino acids: CASSYGSRGLLAGANVLTF.

The rearrangement links TRBV12-3 or TRBV12-4 to TRBJ1-2; TRBD1 might be the D (5 bases). This CDR3 spans 14 amino acids. Between the trimmed V and J ends, which lost 3 bases and 2 bases, there was a span of 10 bases. CDR3 in amino acids: CASSFGAENYGYTF. The CDR3 DNA follows: TGTGCCAGCAGTTTCGGGGCGGAAAACTATGGCTACACCTTC.

This clonotype was counted a few times. The chain couples TRBV12-3 or TRBV12-4 to TRBJ1-1; D is undetermined. V lost 3 bases and J lost 1, with 9 bases in between. The CDR3 is 14 residues long. CDR3 nucleotide sequence: TGTGCCAGCAGTTTCGGGAGCGCGAACACTGAAGCTTTCTTT. Protein: CASSFGSANTEAFF.

This clonotype was recorded at least ten times. V is TRBV29-1 and J is TRBJ1-1, with a weak D call TRBD1 (5 bases). Germline loops: CDR1 SQVTM, CDR2 ANQGSEA. CDR3 length: 13 residues. V was shortened by 3 bases and J by 1 base, with 9 bases between the two germline ends. This CDR3 reads CSVDREANTEAFF. The DNA of the CDR3 is TGCAGCGTTGACAGGGAGGCGAACACTGAAGCTTTCTTT. The entire variable domain, with the rest obtained from reference TRBV29-1 and TRBJ1-1, is as follows: SAVISQKPSRDICQRGTSLTIQCQVDSQVTMMFWYRQQPGQSLTLIATANQGSEATYESGFVIDKFPISRPNLTFSTLTVSNMSPEDSSIYLCSVDREANTEAFFGQGTRLTVV.

This chain's CDR3 is CASSAWVSEETQYF. As DNA, the CDR3 is TGTGCCAGCAGCGCGTGGGTCTCCGAAGAGACCCAGTACTTC. The chain links TRBV11-3 to TRBJ2-5; no reliable D call. The V gene's germline CDR1 is SGHNT and CDR2 YENEEA. The CDR3 length is 14 residues. Trimming stripped 5 bases from V and 3 bases from J, with 13 bases between.

The gene calls are TRBV19 and TRBJ1-2, with 8 bases that match TRBD1. V was pared by 5 bases and J by 4 bases, with 12 bases of the junction left unmatched. The CDR3 is made up of 16 amino acids. Germline V lookup: CDR1 LNHDA, CDR2 SQIVND (reference sequence). CDR3 sequence: CASSPEGTGLGYGYTF. The DNA for the CDR3 is TGTGCCAGTAGTCCCGAGGGGACAGGCCTGGGCTATGGCTACACCTTC.

For this clonotype: This sequence may be a read error, since a much larger clone differs from it by one base. J is TRBJ1-5 and V is TRBV10-2; tentative D call: TRBD1 (5 bases). The CDR3 extends over 18 amino acids. Germline V gene data show CDR1 as WSHSY and CDR2 as SAAADI. The CDR3 is CASSPSRKGSLGNRPQHF. The CDR3 region has the DNA TGCGCCAGCAGCCCGTCTAGAAAGGGGAGTTTGGGCAATCGGCCCCAGCATTTT.

The V call is TRBV7-9, the J call TRBJ1-2; 9 bases fit TRBD1. CDR3 length equals 15 residues. The V segment lost 5 bases and the J segment 4 bases; nucleotides outside the gene matches: 8. Germline lookup yields CDR1 SEHNR and CDR2 FQNEAQ (reference sequence). In nucleotides, the CDR3 is TGTGCCAGCAGCGGAGGGACAGGGCCGTTCTATGGCTACACCTTC. Translation gives CASSGGTGPFYGYTF. Combining the CDR3 with reference TRBV7-9 and TRBJ1-2 gives the whole variable domain DTGVSQNPRHKITKRGQNVTFRCDPISEHNRLYWYRQTLGQGPEFLTYFQNEAQLEKSRLLSDRFSAERPKGSFSTLEIQRTEQGDSAMYLCASSGGTGPFYGYTFGSGTRLTVV.

On this clonotype itself: This could be a read error, since a much larger clone is one nucleotide away. CDR3 loop: CASSPGPAGGYGHTF. CDR3 sequence (DNA): TGTGCCAGCAGCCCGGGTCCTGCTGGGGGCTATGGCCACACCTTC. V and J are TRBV9 and TRBJ1-2, with a tentative D call TRBD1 (6 bases). CDR1 and CDR2 from the germline V gene are SGDLS and YYNGEE. This CDR3 has 15 residues.

The chain couples TRBV9 to TRBJ1-5; 9 nucleotides line up with TRBD1. With 2 bases clipped from V and 7 bases from J, the junction kept 7 bases outside the gene matches. CDR1 and CDR2 (germline): SGDLS, YYNGEE. CDR3 length: 15 residues. CDR3 sequence reads: CASSVGQGGRQPQHF. The CDR3 DNA is TGTGCCAGCAGCGTGGGACAGGGAGGCAGGCAGCCCCAGCATTTT.

Remarks on this clonotype: A junction boundary mismatches the germline segment, possibly from a read error. This chain joins TRBV6-5 and TRBJ1-1; no clear D gene. Germline assignment: CDR1 MNHEY and CDR2 SVGAGI. The CDR3 totals 15 residues. The CDR3 sequence: CAISSPTKLNTEAFF. DNA of the CDR3: TGTGCCATCAGTTCCCCGACGAAACTGAACACTGAAGCTTTCTTT.

This rearrangement joins TRBV7-9 to TRBJ1-5; tentatively, D is TRBD1 (6 bases). V dropped 6 bases and J dropped 6 bases, with 18 bases sitting between them. CDR1 is SEHNR and CDR2 is FQNEAQ in the germline V gene (reference sequence). The CDR3 has 15 residues. CDR3 sequence (DNA): TGTGCCAGCAGTCCCCTTTTGAGGGGGAGTCAGCCCCAGCATTTT. This translates into CASSPLLRGSQPQHF.

The chain couples TRBV7-9 to TRBJ1-1; 8 positions agree with TRBD1. The germline V gene encodes CDR1 SEHNR and CDR2 FQNEAQ (reference sequence). The CDR3 is 13 amino acids. Trimming cost V 5 bases and J 11 bases; bases outside gene matches: 10. CDR3 sequence: CASSLQQGVEAFF. The DNA of the CDR3 is TGTGCCAGCAGCCTTCAACAGGGGGTTGAGGCTTTCTTT.

As to this clonotype: One end of the junction is discordant with germline, which a read error may explain. The CDR3 DNA reads TGCAGTGCTAGAACGACAGGGGGTTACACCGGGGAGCTGTTTTTC. Its translation: CSARTTGGYTGELFF. The chain combines TRBV20-1 with TRBJ2-2, with 9 positions matching TRBD1. The CDR3 covers 15 residues. The germline CDR1 and CDR2 sequences are DFQATT and SNEGSKA (reference sequence).

This clonotype was counted between two and nine times. The chain has TRBV12-3 or TRBV12-4 and TRBJ2-7; D is possibly TRBD2 (5 bases). The CDR3 is made up of 11 amino acids. The V end lost 8 bases, the J end lost 3 bases, and 8 bases lay between the germline ends. This chain's CDR3 is CASGSYYEQYF. The CDR3 DNA reads TGTGCCAGCGGGAGTTACTACGAGCAGTACTTC.

The gene calls are TRBV29-1 and TRBJ2-7; no definite D call. CDR1 and CDR2 (germline): SQVTM, ANQGSEA. The CDR3 extends over 12 amino acids. V was cut by 5 bases and J by 1 base, with 9 bases left in between. The CDR3 sequence is CSVWTGSYEQYF. The DNA of the CDR3 is TGCAGCGTTTGGACCGGGTCCTACGAGCAGTACTTC.